This T cell receptor beta chain originates from a study of cytotoxic CD8 clonotypes in ibrutinib-treated CLL. Broader study findings: At ibrutinib response, clonality increased, and at progression it declined back toward baseline. Sampling times, which were not matched between the groups, differed between sustained-remission patients and progressing patients. Baseline clonality exceeded age-matched healthy donors and tracked circulating CD8+ T-cell counts.

Concerning this clone: Its specificity is unknown. Compared with germline, one end of the junction differs, possibly owing to a read error.

The CDR3 runs 10 residues. Germline V gene data show CDR1 as SNHLY and CDR2 as FYNNEI. The protocol was immunoSEQ multiplex PCR, while the TCRdb copy is restricted to in-frame clones and leaves out a portion. The table has some 300,000 clones, 70% to 80% seen once. Material: PBMCs, obtained before ibrutinib treatment. The sequence came from a human donor with chronic lymphocytic leukemia. The chain combines TRBV2 with TRBJ1-2; D is unclear. This CDR3 is CASRGSQADF. The CDR3 DNA reads as TGTGCCAGCAGGGGGTCACAAGCTGACTTC.